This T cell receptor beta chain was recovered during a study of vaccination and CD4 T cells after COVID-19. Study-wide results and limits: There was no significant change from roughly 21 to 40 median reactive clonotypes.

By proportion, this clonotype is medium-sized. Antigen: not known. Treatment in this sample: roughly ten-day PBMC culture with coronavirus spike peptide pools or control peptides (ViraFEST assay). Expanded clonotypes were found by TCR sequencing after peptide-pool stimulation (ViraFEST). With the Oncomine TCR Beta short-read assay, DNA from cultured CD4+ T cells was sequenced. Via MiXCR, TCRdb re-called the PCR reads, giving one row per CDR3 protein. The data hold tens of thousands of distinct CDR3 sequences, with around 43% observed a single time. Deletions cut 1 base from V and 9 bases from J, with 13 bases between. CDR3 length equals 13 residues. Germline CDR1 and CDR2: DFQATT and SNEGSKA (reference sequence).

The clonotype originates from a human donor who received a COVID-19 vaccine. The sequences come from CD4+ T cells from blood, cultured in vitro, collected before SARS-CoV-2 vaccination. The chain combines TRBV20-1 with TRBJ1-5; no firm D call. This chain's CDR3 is CSARGPDLGPQHF. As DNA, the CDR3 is TGCAGTGCTAGAGGTCCGGACCTTGGGCCCCAGCATTTT.